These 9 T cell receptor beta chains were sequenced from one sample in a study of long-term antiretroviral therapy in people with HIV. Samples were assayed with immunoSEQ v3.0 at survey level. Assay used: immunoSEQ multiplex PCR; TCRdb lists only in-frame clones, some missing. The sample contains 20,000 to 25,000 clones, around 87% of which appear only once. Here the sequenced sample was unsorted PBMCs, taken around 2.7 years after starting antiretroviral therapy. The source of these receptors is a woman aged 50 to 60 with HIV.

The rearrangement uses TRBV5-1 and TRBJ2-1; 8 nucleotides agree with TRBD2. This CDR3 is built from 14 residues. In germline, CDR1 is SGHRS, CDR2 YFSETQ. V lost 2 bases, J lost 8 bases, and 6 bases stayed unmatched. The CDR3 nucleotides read TGCGCCAGCAGCTTCGGGACTAGGGGCGATGAGCAGTTCTTC. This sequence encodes CASSFGTRGDEQFF.

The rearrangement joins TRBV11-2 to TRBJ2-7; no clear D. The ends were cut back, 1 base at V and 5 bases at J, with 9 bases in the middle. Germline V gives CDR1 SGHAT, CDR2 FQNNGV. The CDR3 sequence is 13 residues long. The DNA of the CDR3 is TGTGCCAGCAGCTTAGTACCCTCTAACGAGCAGTACTTC. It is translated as CASSLVPSNEQYF. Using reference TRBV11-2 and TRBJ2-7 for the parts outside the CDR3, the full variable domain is EAGVAQSPRYKIIEKRQSVAFWCNPISGHATLYWYQQILGQGPKLLIQFQNNGVVDDSQLPKDRFSAERLKGVDSTLKIQPAKLEDSAVYLCASSLVPSNEQYFGPGTRLTVT.

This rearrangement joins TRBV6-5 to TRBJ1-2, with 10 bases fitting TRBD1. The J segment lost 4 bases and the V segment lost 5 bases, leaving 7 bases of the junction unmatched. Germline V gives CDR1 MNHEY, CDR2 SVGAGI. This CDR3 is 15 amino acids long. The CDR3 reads CASSGGGQGFYGYTF. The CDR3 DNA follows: TGTGCCAGCAGTGGTGGGGGACAGGGGTTCTATGGCTACACCTTC.

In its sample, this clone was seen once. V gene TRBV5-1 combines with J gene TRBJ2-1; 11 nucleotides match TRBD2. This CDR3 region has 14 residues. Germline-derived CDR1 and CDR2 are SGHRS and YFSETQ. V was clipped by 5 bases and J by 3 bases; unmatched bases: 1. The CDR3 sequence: CASRGLADYNEQFF. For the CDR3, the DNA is TGCGCCAGCAGGGGACTAGCGGACTACAATGAGCAGTTCTTC.

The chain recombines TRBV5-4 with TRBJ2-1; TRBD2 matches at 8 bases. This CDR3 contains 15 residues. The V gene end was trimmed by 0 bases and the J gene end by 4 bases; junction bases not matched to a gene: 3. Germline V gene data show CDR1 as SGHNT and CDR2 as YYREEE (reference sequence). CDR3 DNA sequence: TGTGCCAGCAGCTTGGAACTAGCGGCATACAATGAGCAGTTCTTC. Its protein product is CASSLELAAYNEQFF.

The CDR3, as DNA: TGTGCCAGCAGCTTAAATAACTTAGGGCGAGAGCAGTACTTC. It translates to CASSLNNLGREQYF. The V gene is TRBV11-2, the J gene TRBJ2-7; the D is unclear. V shed 2 bases and J shed 7 bases, with 15 bases lying between them. CDR3 length: 14 amino acids. The germline V gene encodes CDR1 SGHAT and CDR2 FQNNGV. The full variable domain, in which reference TRBV11-2 and TRBJ2-7 provide the parts outside the CDR3, is EAGVAQSPRYKIIEKRQSVAFWCNPISGHATLYWYQQILGQGPKLLIQFQNNGVVDDSQLPKDRFSAERLKGVDSTLKIQPAKLEDSAVYLCASSLNNLGREQYFGPGTRLTVT.

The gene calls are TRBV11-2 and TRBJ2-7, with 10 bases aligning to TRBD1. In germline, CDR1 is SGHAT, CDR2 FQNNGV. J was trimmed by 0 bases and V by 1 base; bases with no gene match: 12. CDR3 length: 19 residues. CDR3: CASSLGPGQGQYFSYEQYF. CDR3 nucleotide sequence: TGTGCCAGCAGCTTAGGTCCGGGACAGGGGCAATACTTCTCCTACGAGCAGTACTTC.

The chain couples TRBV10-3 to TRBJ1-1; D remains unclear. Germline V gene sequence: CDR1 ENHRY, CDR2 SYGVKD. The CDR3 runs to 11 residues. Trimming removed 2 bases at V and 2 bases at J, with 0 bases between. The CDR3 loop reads CAISENTEAFF. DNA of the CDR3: TGTGCCATCAGTGAGAACACTGAAGCTTTCTTT.

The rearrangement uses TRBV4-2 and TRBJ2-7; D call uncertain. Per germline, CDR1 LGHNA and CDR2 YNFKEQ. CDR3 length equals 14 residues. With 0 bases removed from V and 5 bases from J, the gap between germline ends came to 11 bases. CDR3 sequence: CASSQDPRPDEQYF. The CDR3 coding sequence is TGTGCCAGCAGCCAAGACCCAAGGCCAGACGAGCAGTACTTC.